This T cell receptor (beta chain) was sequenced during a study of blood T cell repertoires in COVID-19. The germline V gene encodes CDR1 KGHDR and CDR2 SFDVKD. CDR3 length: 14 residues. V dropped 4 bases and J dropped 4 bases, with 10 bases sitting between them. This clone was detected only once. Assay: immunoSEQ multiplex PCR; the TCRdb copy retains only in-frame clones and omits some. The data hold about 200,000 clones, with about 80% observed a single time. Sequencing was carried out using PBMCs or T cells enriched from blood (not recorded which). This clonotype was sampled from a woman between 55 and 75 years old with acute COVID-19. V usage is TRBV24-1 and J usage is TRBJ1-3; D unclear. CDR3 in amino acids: CATSDRDRGNTIYF. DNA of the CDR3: TGTGCCACCAGTGACCGGGATAGGGGAAACACCATATATTTT.